Listed here are 2 T cell receptor beta chains from one sample, sequenced in a study of T cell responses to AZD1222 COVID-19 vaccine. Clones were sequenced by immunoSEQ multiplex PCR, and TCRdb holds only the in-frame ones, with some missing. The sample lists approximately 100,000 clones, about 88% seen once, with around a sixth in the top ten. The input for sequencing was peripheral blood, taken on day 0 of AZD1222 vaccination. The receptors originated from an adult in good health.

This chain uses TRBV30 with TRBJ1-1; no firm D call. The V end lost 4 bases, the J end lost 8 bases, and 14 bases lay between the germline ends. Germline CDR1 is GTSNPN and CDR2 is SVGIG (reference sequence). The CDR3 spans 12 residues. The CDR3 region has the DNA TGTGCCTGGACCTCTTGGGCGGAGGAAGCTTTCTTT. Protein sequence: CAWTSWAEEAFF.

The chain is built from TRBV28 and TRBJ2-2; the D is unclear. Germline lookup yields CDR1 MDHEN and CDR2 SYDVKM. V shed 6 bases and J shed 2 bases, with 19 bases lying between them. The CDR3 spans 17 residues. CDR3: CASSRLGVGYNTGELFF. DNA for the CDR3: TGTGCCAGCAGCCGCCTCGGTGTGGGGTATAACACCGGGGAGCTGTTTTTT.